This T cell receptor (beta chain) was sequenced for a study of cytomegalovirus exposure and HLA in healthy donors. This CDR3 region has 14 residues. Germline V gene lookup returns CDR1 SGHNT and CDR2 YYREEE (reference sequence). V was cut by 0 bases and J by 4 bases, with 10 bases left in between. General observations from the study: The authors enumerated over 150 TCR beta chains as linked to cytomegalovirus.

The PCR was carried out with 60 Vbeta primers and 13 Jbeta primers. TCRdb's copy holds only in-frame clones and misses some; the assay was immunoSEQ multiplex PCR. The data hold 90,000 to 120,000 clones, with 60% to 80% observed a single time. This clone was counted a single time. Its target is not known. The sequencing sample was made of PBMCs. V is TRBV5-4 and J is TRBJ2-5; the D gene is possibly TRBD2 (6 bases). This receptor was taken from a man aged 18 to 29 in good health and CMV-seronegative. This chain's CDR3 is CASSLVRGGETQYF. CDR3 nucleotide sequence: TGTGCCAGCAGCTTGGTGCGGGGCGGAGAGACCCAGTACTTC.